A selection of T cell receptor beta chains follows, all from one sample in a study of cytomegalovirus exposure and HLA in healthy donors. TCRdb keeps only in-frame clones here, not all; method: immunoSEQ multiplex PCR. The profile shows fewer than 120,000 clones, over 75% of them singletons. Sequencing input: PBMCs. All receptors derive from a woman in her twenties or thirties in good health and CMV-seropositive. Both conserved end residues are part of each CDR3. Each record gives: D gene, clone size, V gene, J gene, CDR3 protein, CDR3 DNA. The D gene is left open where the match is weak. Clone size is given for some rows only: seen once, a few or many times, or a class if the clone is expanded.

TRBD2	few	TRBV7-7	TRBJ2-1	CASSSGLVDGRDEQFF	TGTGCCAGCAGCTCAGGACTAGTTGATGGTAGGGATGAGCAGTTCTTC
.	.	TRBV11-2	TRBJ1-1	CASSLTVEAFF	TGTGCCAGCAGCTTGACAGTCGAAGCTTTCTTT
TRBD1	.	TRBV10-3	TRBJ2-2	CATAQGASNTGELFF	TGTGCCACCGCGCAGGGGGCCTCCAACACCGGGGAGCTGTTTTTT
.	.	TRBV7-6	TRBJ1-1	CASSSQAGIGTEAFF	TGTGCCAGCAGCTCCCAGGCAGGGATAGGGACTGAAGCTTTCTTT
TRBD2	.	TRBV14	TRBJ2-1	CASSQVAGAHYNEQFF	TGTGCCAGCAGCCAAGTGGCGGGAGCCCACTACAATGAGCAGTTCTTC
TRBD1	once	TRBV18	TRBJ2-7	CASSPLNTGGYEQYF	TGTGCCAGCTCACCACTAAACACAGGGGGCTACGAGCAGTACTTC
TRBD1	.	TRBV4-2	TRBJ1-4	CASSHPEGTANEKLFF	TGTGCCAGCAGCCATCCGGAGGGGACAGCGAATGAAAAACTGTTTTTT
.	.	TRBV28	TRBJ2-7	CASKIKYEQYF	TGTGCCAGCAAAATTAAATACGAGCAGTACTTC
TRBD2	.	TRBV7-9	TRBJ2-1	CASSFTGTSAGENEQFF	TGTGCCAGCAGCTTTACCGGGACTAGCGCCGGTGAAAATGAGCAGTTCTTC
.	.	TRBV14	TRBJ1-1	CASSQSLAVKAFF	TGTGCCAGCAGCCAGTCCCTGGCCGTGAAAGCTTTCTTT
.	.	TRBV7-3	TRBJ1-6	CASSLRANSPLHF	TGTGCCAGCAGCTTGAGGGCGAATTCACCCCTCCACTTT
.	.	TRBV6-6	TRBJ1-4	CASSQSRGGPEKLFF	TGTGCCAGCAGTCAATCACGGGGGGGACCCGAAAAACTGTTTTTT
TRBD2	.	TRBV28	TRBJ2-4	CASTSPPGTSGKNIQYF	TGTGCCAGCACCTCCCCCCCAGGCACTAGCGGGAAAAACATTCAGTACTTC
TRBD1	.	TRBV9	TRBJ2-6	CASRDPGQGTSGANVLTF	TGTGCCAGCAGAGATCCGGGACAGGGGACTTCTGGGGCCAACGTCCTGACTTTC
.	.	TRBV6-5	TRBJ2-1	CASHRGADNEQFF	TGTGCCAGCCACCGGGGGGCCGATAATGAGCAGTTCTTC
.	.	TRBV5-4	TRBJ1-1	CASSLAGFLMNTEAFF	TGTGCCAGCAGCTTGGCCGGGTTTTTAATGAACACTGAAGCTTTCTTT